The clone carrying this T cell receptor beta chain was counted at least ten times. No antigen is known for it. The junction shows a germline mismatch at one end, possibly a read error. This specimen belongs to a study of identical twins. Study-wide results and limits: Invariant MAIT and iNKT cells could partly confound zero-insertion analyses.

Template switching supplied a universal primer site; unique molecular identifiers were carried on the cDNA. TCRdb reanalysed the 5' RACE reads using MiXCR and keeps one entry per CDR3 protein. The sample gives 350,000 to 500,000 distinct CDR3 sequences, approximately 18% of which show up once; roughly 12% is in the top ten. The CDR3 length is 14 residues. Germline lookup yields CDR1 MDHEN and CDR2 SYDVKM. Healthy Caucasians supplied all donations. Sequencing used naive T cells sorted from blood. The chain uses TRBV28 and TRBJ2-7, with D unresolved. The sequence derives from a man aged 50 to 59 in good health. The CDR3 reads CASRLSPRTAEQYF. In DNA, the CDR3 is TGTGCCAGCAGATTATCTCCTAGGACCGCCGAGCAGTACTTC.